This T cell receptor beta chain was documented in a study of blood T cell repertoires in COVID-19. Per the study methods: Amplified reference gene primers provided the basis for estimating nucleated cell counts. Repertoires were generated with immunoSEQ multiplex PCR, while TCRdb's copy carries only in-frame clones and drops some. That table is the source of V, J and clone size, and D and trimming were worked out from the DNA. In the table there are about 270,000 clones, 80% to 90% of which are singletons. The CDR3 sequence is 18 residues long. Per the germline V gene, CDR1 is SGHAT and CDR2 is FQNNGV. Trimming took 1 base from V and 8 from J, leaving 26 bases between them. This clone occurred a few times.

This chain connects TRBV11-2 to TRBJ2-5; D is ambiguous. The sequence was obtained from a woman in her 70s with COVID-19, enrolled during active disease. Sample: peripheral blood. This chain's CDR3 is CASSLGAMNPRSESTQYF. CDR3 DNA: TGTGCCAGCAGCTTAGGAGCGATGAACCCCCGTTCGGAGAGTACCCAGTACTTC.